This record concerns one T cell receptor beta chain sequence. Amplification used 60 Vbeta primers and 13 Jbeta primers. TCRdb keeps only in-frame clones here, not all; method: immunoSEQ multiplex PCR. The sample shows approximately 82,000 clones, about 9.5% of them seen only once. The data originate from a study of cytomegalovirus exposure and HLA in healthy donors. V lost 0 bases and J 4 bases, leaving 7 bases between the germline ends. The CDR3 sequence is 13 residues long. Germline CDR1 is SQVTM and CDR2 is ANQGSEA. The sequence derives from a man aged 60 to 69 in good health and CMV-seropositive. This chain joins TRBV29-1 and TRBJ2-1, with D possibly being TRBD2 (6 bases). Sequenced material: PBMCs. CDR3 DNA: TGCAGCGTTGAAGAGGGGGGATACAATGAGCAGTTCTTC. This gives the protein CSVEEGGYNEQFF.